The 8 T cell receptor beta chains below were found in one sample sequenced in a study of glioma-infiltrating T cells. The iRepertoire nested amplicon-rescue multiplex PCR amplified TCR alpha and beta CDR3s from RNA. TCRdb reprocessed the multiplex PCR reads with MiXCR, giving one entry per CDR3 protein. Of 84,000 or so distinct CDR3 sequences listed, about 25% were seen once; the top ten hold about 6.6%. Sequenced sample: glioma tissue, nonneoplastic brain tissue, or PBMCs (not recorded which). All receptors derive from a human donor with low-grade glioma or glioblastoma, undergoing nonglioma brain surgery, or in good health (not recorded which).

The sample holds many counts of this clonotype. The rearrangement uses TRBV2 and TRBJ2-1; 11 bases map to TRBD2. CDR1 SNHLY and CDR2 FYNNEI come from the germline V gene. The CDR3 consists of 15 residues. V lost 6 bases to trimming and J lost 5 bases; unmatched junction nucleotides: 6. In nucleotides, the CDR3 is TGTGCCAGCAGATACGGGACTAGCGGTCACAATGAGCAGTTCTTC. Its protein product is CASRYGTSGHNEQFF.

This clonotype appeared many times. The chain's CDR3 is CSAWRGEKLFF. The CDR3 nucleotides are TGCAGTGCTTGGCGGGGTGAAAAACTGTTTTTT. The V and J genes are TRBV20-1 and TRBJ1-4; D not certain. The germline CDR1 and CDR2 sequences are DFQATT and SNEGSKA (reference sequence). Trimming pared 5 bases from V and 7 bases from J, leaving 8 bases between. The CDR3 spans 11 residues.

This clonotype was found a few times. The junction differs from germline at one of its ends, possibly a read error. The chain combines TRBV6-1 with TRBJ2-6; 8 bases align to TRBD2. Germline CDR1 MNHNS, CDR2 SASEGT. The CDR3 consists of 16 residues. Here the CDR3 reads CASSPLGARGANVLTF. The CDR3 DNA follows: TGTGCCAGCAGCCCCCTGGGGGCGCGGGGGGCCAACGTCCTGACTTTT.

The table lists this clonotype with many counts. The chain joins TRBV20-1 to TRBJ1-2; tentative D call: TRBD1 (5 bases). The CDR3 sequence is 12 residues long. Trimming stripped 6 bases from V and 10 bases from J, with 18 bases between. Germline V gene sequence: CDR1 DFQATT, CDR2 SNEGSKA (reference sequence). CDR3 sequence reads: CSASRDGDVYTF. CDR3 nucleotides: TGCAGTGCCTCCCGGGACGGCGACGTCTACACCTTC.

This clonotype was observed many times. The J gene is TRBJ2-3, the V gene TRBV14; either TRBD1 or TRBD2 may supply D (6 bases each). Trimming removed 4 bases at V and 8 bases at J, with 25 bases between. The CDR3 is made up of 17 amino acids. Germline V CDR1 and CDR2: SGHDN, FVKESK. CDR3 amino acids: CASSPTGTQLIGGTQYF. The CDR3 DNA reads as TGTGCCAGCAGCCCAACCGGGACACAACTAATCGGGGGTACGCAGTATTTT.

This clonotype was recorded at least ten times. This chain links TRBV2 with TRBJ2-1, with 8 bases identical to TRBD2. V shed 4 bases, J shed 8 bases, and the junction held 10 bases outside the gene matches. The germline V gene encodes CDR1 SNHLY and CDR2 FYNNEI. CDR3 size: 15 residues. CDR3 sequence reads: CASSGISGVGDEQFF. The CDR3 nucleotides are TGTGCCAGCAGTGGGATTAGCGGGGTTGGTGATGAGCAGTTCTTC.

In this sample, this clonotype turned up many times. V usage is TRBV19 and J usage is TRBJ1-5; D is unresolved. This CDR3 has 13 residues. Germline V gene data show CDR1 as LNHDA and CDR2 as SQIVND (reference sequence). Deletions cut 6 bases from V and 5 bases from J, with 11 bases between. Here the CDR3 reads CASREQTHQPQHF. CDR3 in DNA: TGTGCCAGTAGGGAGCAGACCCATCAGCCCCAGCATTTT.

This clonotype was recorded many times. The chain links TRBV27 to TRBJ1-1, with D unclear. The CDR3 is 13 amino acids. CDR1 MNHEY and CDR2 SMNVEV come from the germline V gene (reference sequence). Trimming cost V 7 bases and J 3 bases, with 12 bases left between them. For the CDR3, the DNA is TGTGCCAGCATAGGCAATCTTTACACTGAAGCTTTCTTT. Its translation is CASIGNLYTEAFF.